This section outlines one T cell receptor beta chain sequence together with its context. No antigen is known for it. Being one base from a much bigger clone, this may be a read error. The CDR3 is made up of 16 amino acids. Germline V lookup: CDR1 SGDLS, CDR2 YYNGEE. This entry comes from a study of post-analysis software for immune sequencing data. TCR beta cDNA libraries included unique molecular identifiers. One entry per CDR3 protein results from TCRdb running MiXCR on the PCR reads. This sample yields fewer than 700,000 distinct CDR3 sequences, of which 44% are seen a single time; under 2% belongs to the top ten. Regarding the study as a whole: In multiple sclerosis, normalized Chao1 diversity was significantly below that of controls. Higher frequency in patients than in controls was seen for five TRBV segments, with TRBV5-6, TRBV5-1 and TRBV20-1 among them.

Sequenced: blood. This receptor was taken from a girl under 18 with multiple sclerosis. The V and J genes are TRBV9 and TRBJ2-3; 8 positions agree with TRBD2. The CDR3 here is CASSETFSGVGDMQYF. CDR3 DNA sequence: TGTGCCAGCAGCGAGACGTTTAGCGGGGTGGGAGATATGCAGTATTTT.